Below, 5 T cell receptor beta chains from the same sample are listed, as sequenced in a study of blood T cell repertoires in COVID-19. Profiling relied on immunoSEQ multiplex PCR, and the TCRdb table lists in-frame clones only, not all of them. The repertoire consists of hundreds of thousands of clones, with 85% to 90% occurring once and the leading ten covering roughly 0.25%. Sample: peripheral blood. These receptors all come from a young woman with acute or convalescent COVID-19.

On this clone: Other DNA sequences in the sample encode the same CDR3. The rearrangement uses TRBV9 and TRBJ1-1, with 8 bases aligning to TRBD1. The CDR3 spans 15 residues. V was clipped by 0 bases and J by 4 bases; unmatched bases: 5. The germline V gene has CDR1 SGDLS and CDR2 YYNGEE. Here the CDR3 DNA reads TGTGCCAGCAGCGTAGGCCAGGGGGCAGGCACTGAAGCTTTCTTT. This translates into CASSVGQGAGTEAFF.

In nucleotides, the CDR3 is TGTGCCTGGAGTGAGGGACAGGGTGTCTATGGCTACACCTTC. Protein: CAWSEGQGVYGYTF. V gene TRBV30 combines with J gene TRBJ1-2; 9 bases are a match to TRBD1. This CDR3 region has 14 residues. Germline-derived CDR1 and CDR2 are GTSNPN and SVGIG (reference sequence). The junction had 4 bases not matched to a gene; V was cut back by 1 base and J by 4 bases. Combining the CDR3 with reference TRBV30 and TRBJ1-2 gives the whole variable domain SQTIHQWPATLVQPVGSPLSLECTVEGTSNPNLYWYRQAAGRGLQLLFYSVGIGQISSEVPQNLSASRPQDRQFILSSKKLLLSDSGFYLCAWSEGQGVYGYTFGSGTRLTVV.

The V and J genes are TRBV5-4 and TRBJ2-7, with 12 bases identical to TRBD2. The CDR3 spans 18 residues. Germline trimming cut 0 bases from V and 0 bases from J; bases unmatched to any gene: 7. Germline V gives CDR1 SGHNT, CDR2 YYREEE (reference sequence). DNA of the CDR3: TGTGCCAGCAGCTTGGGGCTCGGACTAGCGGGGAACTCCTACGAGCAGTACTTC. This sequence encodes CASSLGLGLAGNSYEQYF.

The V gene is TRBV4-1, the J gene TRBJ2-1, with a possible D match to TRBD2 (5 bases). The CDR3 covers 13 residues. Germline V gene sequence: CDR1 MGHRA, CDR2 YSYEKL. V dropped 0 bases and J dropped 8 bases, with 8 bases sitting between them. The chain's CDR3 is CASSQDPSHEQFF. The CDR3 bases are TGCGCCAGCAGCCAAGATCCTAGCCATGAGCAGTTCTTC.

The chain carries TRBV2 and TRBJ1-5; D gene ambiguous. Trimming removed 3 bases at V and 2 bases at J, with 8 bases between. CDR1 is SNHLY and CDR2 is FYNNEI in the germline V gene. This CDR3 has 14 amino acids. The CDR3 DNA is TGTGCCAGCAGTGATGGAGGACGCAATCAGCCCCAGCATTTT. Translation: CASSDGGRNQPQHF.